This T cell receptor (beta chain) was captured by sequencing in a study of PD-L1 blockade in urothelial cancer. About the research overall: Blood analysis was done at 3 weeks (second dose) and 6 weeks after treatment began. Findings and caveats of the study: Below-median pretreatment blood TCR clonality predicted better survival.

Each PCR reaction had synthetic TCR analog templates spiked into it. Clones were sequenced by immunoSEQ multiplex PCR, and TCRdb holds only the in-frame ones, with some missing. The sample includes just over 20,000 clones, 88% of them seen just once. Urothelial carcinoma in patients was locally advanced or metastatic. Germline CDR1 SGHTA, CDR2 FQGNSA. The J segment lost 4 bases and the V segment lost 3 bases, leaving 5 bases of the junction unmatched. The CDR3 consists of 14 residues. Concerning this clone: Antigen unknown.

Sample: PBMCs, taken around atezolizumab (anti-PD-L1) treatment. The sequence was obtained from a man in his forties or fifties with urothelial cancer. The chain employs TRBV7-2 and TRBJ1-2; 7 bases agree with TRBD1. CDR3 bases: TGTGCCAGCAGCTTGGGACAGACACTCTATGGCTACACCTTC. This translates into CASSLGQTLYGYTF.